This T cell receptor (beta chain) was documented in a study of blood T cells in healthy people across ages. About the research overall: Roughly one uniquely barcoded beta molecule per two T cells was captured.

Using a J-beta primer mix together with a sample-barcoded 5' primer, a second PCR was run for 7 to 11 cycles. Each CDR3 protein gets one entry after TCRdb re-called the 5' RACE reads with MiXCR. This sample has 1,300,000 or so distinct CDR3 sequences, with roughly 64% found just once. This clonotype was observed a few times. The J segment lost 5 bases and the V segment lost 3 bases, leaving 11 bases of the junction unmatched. This CDR3 has 16 residues. Germline V lookup: CDR1 SQVTM, CDR2 ANQGSEA. PBMCs, at least 6.5 million per sample, were isolated. The receptor's source is a man aged 18 to 29 in good health. The J gene is TRBJ2-1, the V gene TRBV29-1; the match to TRBD2 covers 9 bases. The source material was blood. For the CDR3, the DNA is TGCAGCGTTGAGGGCCCCTCAGCGGGAGGCCACAATGAGCAGTTCTTC. It yields the protein CSVEGPSAGGHNEQFF.